These T cell receptor beta chains were read from a single sample in a study of T cell changes during pregnancy in multiple sclerosis. The repertoire was sequenced with immunoSEQ multiplex PCR; TCRdb's copy has only in-frame clones and lacks some. The sample comprises about 50,000 clones, roughly 94% of which are singletons, and roughly 5% rests with the top ten. Sequences were derived from CD8+ T cells from peripheral blood mononuclear cells, sampled before pregnancy. These receptors all come from a female donor with multiple sclerosis, enrolled in a pregnancy study. Both conserved end residues are trimmed from each CDR3.

J gene | CDR3 length | V gene | CDR3 protein
TRBJ1-1 | 15 | TRBV6-7 | ASSYSTLQGLNTEAF
TRBJ1-2 | 11 | TRBV28 | ASSSKGAGGYT
TRBJ2-1 | 14 | TRBV5-1 | ASSPRLAGSYNEQF
TRBJ1-4 | 12 | TRBV9 | ASSGRQGAEKLF
TRBJ2-7 | 10 | TRBV7-8 | ASRETSYEQY
TRBJ1-1 | 11 | TRBV19 | ASSAGTFTEAF
TRBJ2-1 | 13 | TRBV5-6 | ASSPAGGSYNEQF
TRBJ2-7 | 16 | TRBV2 | ASSASGRAKFGPYEQY
TRBJ2-4 | 14 | TRBV28 | ASSSPPDSGKNIQY
TRBJ2-3 | 13 | TRBV7-9 | ASSRTITSTDTQY
TRBJ2-3 | 14 | TRBV14 | ASSQVAGASTDTQY
TRBJ2-7 | 13 | TRBV5-1 | ASSLKGGGSYEQY
TRBJ1-1 | 11 | TRBV29-1 | SVEPGAGTEAF
TRBJ2-7 | 12 | TRBV6-6 | ASSYYVGTYEQY
TRBJ2-3 | 13 | TRBV18 | ASSPPGQVTDTQY
TRBJ2-7 | 13 | TRBV2 | ASLQGSHPNYEQY
TRBJ2-7 | 13 | TRBV12-5 | ASGLVQGILGEQY
TRBJ1-1 | 12 | TRBV4-1 | ASSLDRGNTEAF
TRBJ2-1 | 13 | TRBV4-2 | ASSQEAGGPNEQF
TRBJ1-2 | 12 | TRBV30 | AWSVQSAVYGYT
TRBJ2-6 | 13 | TRBV30 | ALGQRTSGANVLT
TRBJ1-2 | 15 | TRBV5-1 | ASSLAEMGQLPYGYT
TRBJ2-1 | 10 | TRBV7-9 | ASSLGGGEQF
TRBJ2-4 | 12 | TRBV4-2 | ASSQEAGIDIQY
TRBJ2-6 | 15 | TRBV5-6 | ASGRGPINSGANVLT
TRBJ2-1 | 13 | TRBV4-3 | ASSQDPAGYNEQF
TRBJ2-7 | 13 | TRBV9 | ASSVAVASSYEQY
TRBJ2-1 | 12 | TRBV19 | ASSTGTDYNEQF
TRBJ2-1 | 13 | TRBV27 | ASSSRTSGTNEQF
TRBJ2-1 | 16 | TRBV10-1 | ASSETSGRSFTENEQF
TRBJ2-7 | 14 | TRBV18 | ASSRDRGEVAFEQY
TRBJ2-7 | 14 | TRBV29-1 | SVTLPGLAGTYEQY
TRBJ2-1 | 13 | TRBV6-5 | ASSSPAAGYNEQF
TRBJ2-7 | 13 | TRBV19 | ASSIGTGGTYEQY
TRBJ1-1 | 12 | TRBV18 | ASSPVTGSTEAF
TRBJ1-2 | 11 | TRBV27 | ASSVQGAGGYT
TRBJ1-1 | 11 | TRBV15 | ATSQRVTTEAF
TRBJ1-1 | 12 | TRBV6-1 | ASDTPGQLTEAF
TRBJ2-1 | 15 | TRBV10-1 | ASTSAGAGALMDEQF
TRBJ2-7 | 12 | TRBV18 | ASSPLIAENEQY
TRBJ1-5 | 14 | TRBV6-5 | ASSSRGRRGNQPQH